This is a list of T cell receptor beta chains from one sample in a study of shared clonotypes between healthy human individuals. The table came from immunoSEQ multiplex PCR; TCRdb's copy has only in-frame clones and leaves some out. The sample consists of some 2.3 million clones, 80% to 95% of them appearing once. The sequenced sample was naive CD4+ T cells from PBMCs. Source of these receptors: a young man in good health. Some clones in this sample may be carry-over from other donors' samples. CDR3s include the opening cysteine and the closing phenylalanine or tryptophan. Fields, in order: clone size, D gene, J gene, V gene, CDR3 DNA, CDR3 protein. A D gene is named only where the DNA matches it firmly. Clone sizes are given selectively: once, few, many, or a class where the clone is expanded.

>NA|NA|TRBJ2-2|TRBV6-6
TGTGCCAGCACCCCCCGGGCCGGGGAGCTGTTTTTT
CASTPRAGELFF
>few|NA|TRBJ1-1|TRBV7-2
TGTGCCAGCAGCCCCGAAACTGAAGCTTTCTTT
CASSPETEAFF
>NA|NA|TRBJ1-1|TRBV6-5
TGTGCCAGCAGTTCGAGGACTGAAGCTTTCTTT
CASSSRTEAFF
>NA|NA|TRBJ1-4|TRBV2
TGTGCCAGCAGTGATGAAAAACTGTTTTTT
CASSDEKLFF
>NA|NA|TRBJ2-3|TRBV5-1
TGCGCCAGCAGCTTGGCGCAGGGCACAGATACGCAGTATTTT
CASSLAQGTDTQYF
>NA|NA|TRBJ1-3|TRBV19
TGTGCCAGTAGCCACGGACAGGGAAACACCATATATTTT
CASSHGQGNTIYF
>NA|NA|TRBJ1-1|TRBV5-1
TGCGCCAGCAGCTTGGTCCCCCCCGGGACGGTGAACACTGAAGCTTTCTTT
CASSLVPPGTVNTEAFF
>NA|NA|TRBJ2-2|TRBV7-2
TGTGCCAGCAGCTTAGGGGCGAGGGCCGGGGAGCTGTTTTTT
CASSLGARAGELFF
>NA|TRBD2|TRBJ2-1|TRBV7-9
TGTGCCAGCAGCCCGTCCCTAGCGGGATTGGGCAATGAGCAGTTCTTC
CASSPSLAGLGNEQFF
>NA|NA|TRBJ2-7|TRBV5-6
TGTGCCAGCAGCAGTGGACAGAGAACCTACGAGCAGTACTTC
CASSSGQRTYEQYF
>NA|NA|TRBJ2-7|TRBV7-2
TGTGCCAGCAGTCACTGGGGGTGGGCAACCTACGAGCAGTACTTC
CASSHWGWATYEQYF
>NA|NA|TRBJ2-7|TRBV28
TGTGCCAGCAGTCCCCCGGCTAGCGATGGCGAGCAGTACTTC
CASSPPASDGEQYF
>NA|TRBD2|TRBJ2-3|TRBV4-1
TGCGCCAGCAGCCAAGGTAGTACTAGCGGGAGATCAGATACGCAGTATTTT
CASSQGSTSGRSDTQYF
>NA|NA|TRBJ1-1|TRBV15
TGTGCCACCAGCAGAGATACGAGTTGGGGGACTGAAGCTTTCTTT
CATSRDTSWGTEAFF
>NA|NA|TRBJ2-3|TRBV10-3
TGTGCCATCAGCGGCGACCAGCTTAGACCCGATACGCAGTATTTT
CAISGDQLRPDTQYF
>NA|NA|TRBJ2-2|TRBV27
TGTGCCAGCAGTGCCGTCAGGGGGGAGCTGTTTTTT
CASSAVRGELFF
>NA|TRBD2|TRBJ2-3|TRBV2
TGTGCCAGCAGTGAAGGGTTGCTTGCGGGAGCCTCAGATACGCAGTATTTT
CASSEGLLAGASDTQYF
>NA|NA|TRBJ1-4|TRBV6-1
TGTGCCAGCAGACCCGGGACGGGGAATGAAAAACTGTTTTTT
CASRPGTGNEKLFF
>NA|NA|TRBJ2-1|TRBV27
TGTGCCAGCAGTTTTTTAGCTAACTACAATGAGCAGTTCTTC
CASSFLANYNEQFF
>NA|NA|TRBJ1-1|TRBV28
TGTGCCAGCAGTTTAATAAGCCCCTGGCCGGGCCCGAGTCGTTACACTGAAGCTTTCTTT
CASSLISPWPGPSRYTEAFF
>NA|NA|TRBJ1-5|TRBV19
TGTGCCAGTAGTATAGAACCGGGAGTTTCCCCCCAGCATTTT
CASSIEPGVSPQHF
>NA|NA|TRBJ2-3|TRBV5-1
TGCGCCAGCAGCACGGGGACACCAGATACGCAGTATTTT
CASSTGTPDTQYF
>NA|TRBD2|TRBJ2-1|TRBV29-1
TGCAGCGTTGCCGGGACTAGCGGGAGGAATGAGCAGTTCTTC
CSVAGTSGRNEQFF
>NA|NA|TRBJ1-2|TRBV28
TGTGCCAGCAACCCGGGGGGCGTGGGATATGGCTACACCTTC
CASNPGGVGYGYTF